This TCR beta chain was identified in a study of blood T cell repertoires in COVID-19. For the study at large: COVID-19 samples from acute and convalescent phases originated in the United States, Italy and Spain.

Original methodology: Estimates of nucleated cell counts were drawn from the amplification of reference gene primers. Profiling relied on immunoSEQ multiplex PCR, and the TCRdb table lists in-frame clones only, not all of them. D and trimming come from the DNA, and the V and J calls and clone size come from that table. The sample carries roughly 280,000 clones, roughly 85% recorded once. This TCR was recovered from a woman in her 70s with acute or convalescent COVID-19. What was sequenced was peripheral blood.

CDR3 nucleotide sequence: TGCGCCAGCAGCTTCGGGGGAAAAGATCAGCCCCAGCATTTT. This sequence encodes CASSFGGKDQPQHF. The V call is TRBV5-1, the J call TRBJ1-5; D might be TRBD1 (5 bases). From germline, CDR1 is SGHRS and CDR2 YFSETQ. CDR3 length: 14 residues. Trimming removed 2 bases at V and 5 bases at J, with 11 bases between.